Each of the 24 T cell receptor beta chains below was sequenced from the same sample in a study of PD-1 blockade in classical Hodgkin lymphoma. Only in-frame clones appear in the TCRdb table, and some are missing; sequencing was by immunoSEQ multiplex PCR. The data contain 150,000 or so clones, about four fifths of them singletons. Every patient was affected by relapse after autologous stem cell transplantation, while exposure to brentuximab vedotin was not uniform. The sequenced sample was peripheral blood mononuclear cells (PBMCs), obtained before the second cycle of nivolumab. These receptors came from a human donor with classical Hodgkin lymphoma.

This rearrangement joins TRBV4-3 to TRBJ1-1, with 9 bases matching TRBD1. Germline V CDR1 and CDR2: LGHNA, YSLEER. This CDR3 comprises 15 residues. After removal of 2 bases from V and 4 bases from J, the junction contained 5 bases not matched to a gene. Written as DNA, the CDR3 is TGCGCCAGCAGCCAATGGGACAGGGTCGGCACTGAAGCTTTCTTT. This codes for CASSQWDRVGTEAFF.

In its sample, this clone was seen a few times. The chain joins TRBV9 to TRBJ2-3, with 13 bases matching TRBD2. J lost 6 bases, V lost 0 bases, and 4 bases had no gene match. The CDR3 has 16 amino acids. Per germline, CDR1 SGDLS and CDR2 YYNGEE. This CDR3 reads CASSVGGTSGEDTQYF. CDR3 in DNA: TGTGCCAGCAGCGTAGGGGGGACTAGCGGGGAGGATACGCAGTATTTT.

The V gene is TRBV6-5, the J gene TRBJ2-5; 10 nucleotides match TRBD1. The J call may be incorrect, as the DNA end agrees better with TRBJ2-7. The CDR3 covers 15 residues. CDR1 and CDR2 from the germline V gene are MNHEY and SVGAGI. The CDR3: CASSYSGTGVGEQYF. DNA of the CDR3: TGTGCCAGCAGTTACTCCGGGACAGGGGTCGGCGAGCAGTACTTC.

This clone appeared a few times. This chain connects TRBV6-5 to TRBJ2-5, with TRBD1 matching over 10 bases. The CDR3 runs to 15 residues. Germline trimming cut 6 bases from V and 7 bases from J; bases unmatched to any gene: 11. CDR1 and CDR2 (germline): MNHEY, SVGAGI. The CDR3 coding sequence is TGTGCCAGCAGCCGTGAGACAGGGGGCAAGGGGACCCAGTACTTC. Protein product: CASSRETGGKGTQYF.

The chain has TRBV10-3 and TRBJ2-5, with D possibly matching TRBD1 (6 bases). The DNA end favors TRBJ2-7, so the J call may be wrong. Germline CDR1 reads ENHRY; CDR2 reads SYGVKD. The CDR3 runs to 13 residues. In nucleotides, the CDR3 is TGTGCCATCTCTGGGACAAGCCTGGACGAGCAGTACTTC. Its protein is CAISGTSLDEQYF.

The chain carries TRBV5-4 and TRBJ1-2; 10 nucleotides match TRBD1. Germline values: CDR1 SGHNT, CDR2 YYREEE (reference sequence). Trimming took 4 bases from V and 2 from J; bases not matched to a gene: 14. The CDR3 has 18 amino acids. The CDR3 nucleotides are TGTGCCAGCAGCCGCCCCTTATCTGGACAGGGGGTAAACTATGGCTACACCTTC. Protein product: CASSRPLSGQGVNYGYTF.

V gene TRBV9 combines with J gene TRBJ2-7; 8 bases align to TRBD1. After removal of 1 base from V and 3 bases from J, the junction contained 9 bases not matched to a gene. CDR3 length: 16 amino acids. Germline lookup yields CDR1 SGDLS and CDR2 YYNGEE. CDR3 sequence (DNA): TGTGCCAGCAGCGTACAGGGGGCGAGTCGTGTCTACGAGCAGTACTTC. It codes for CASSVQGASRVYEQYF.

The V and J genes are TRBV10-3 and TRBJ1-1; D not resolved. The CDR3 has 12 amino acids. The V end lost 11 bases, the J end lost 7 bases, and 17 bases lay between the germline ends. Germline-derived CDR1 and CDR2 are ENHRY and SYGVKD. CDR3 residues: CAASRAGDEAFF. The CDR3 bases are TGTGCCGCATCGCGGGCAGGCGATGAAGCTTTCTTT.

This clone appeared a single time. Being one base from a much bigger clone, this may be a read error. The chain employs TRBV6-5 and TRBJ2-7; 8 positions agree with TRBD1. The V gene's germline CDR1 is MNHEY and CDR2 SVGAGI. CDR3 length: 14 residues. The J segment lost 3 bases and the V segment lost 1 base, leaving 2 bases of the junction unmatched. CDR3 sequence (DNA): TGTGCCAGCAGTTACTTAGGACAGGGCTACGAGCAGTACTTC. It specifies CASSYLGQGYEQYF.

The V and J genes are TRBV7-7 and TRBJ1-1, with a weak D call TRBD1 (6 bases). Trimming removed 1 base from V and 7 bases from J, with 13 bases in between. The CDR3 has 14 residues. Per the germline V gene, CDR1 is SSHAT and CDR2 is FNYEAQ (reference sequence). The CDR3 DNA sequence: TGTGCCAGCAGCTTAGAGGTGGACAGCGATGAAGCTTTCTTT. Its translation is CASSLEVDSDEAFF.

This clone was picked up one time. CDR3 nucleotide sequence: TGCGCCAGCAGCCATACTAGCGGATACTCTGGGGCCAACGTCCTGACTTTC. Translation gives CASSHTSGYSGANVLTF. V is TRBV5-1 and J is TRBJ2-6; 8 bases line up with TRBD2. This CDR3 has 17 residues. Trimming cost V 4 bases and J 0 bases; bases outside gene matches: 6. Germline V CDR1 and CDR2: SGHRS, YFSETQ.

The chain has TRBV6-1 and TRBJ1-1; D gene ambiguous. Germline V lookup: CDR1 MNHNS, CDR2 SASEGT. This CDR3 comprises 14 residues. Trimming pared 2 bases from V and 1 base from J, leaving 8 bases between. The CDR3 coding sequence is TGTGCCAGCAGTGAAATGAGCAAGAACACTGAAGCTTTCTTT. Its protein is CASSEMSKNTEAFF.

The J gene is TRBJ2-7, the V gene TRBV6-5; 7 bases map to TRBD1. Trimming took 6 bases from V and 2 from J; bases not matched to a gene: 7. The CDR3 covers 14 residues. Germline V lookup: CDR1 MNHEY, CDR2 SVGAGI. The CDR3 nucleotides read TGTGCCAGCAGCCCCCAGGGGGTAGCCTACGAGCAGTACTTC. Its translation: CASSPQGVAYEQYF.

The J gene is TRBJ2-5, the V gene TRBV9; 10 bases agree with TRBD2. CDR1 is SGDLS, CDR2 YYNGEE, per germline. The CDR3 is 15 residues long. The V segment lost 3 bases and the J segment 5 bases; nucleotides outside the gene matches: 7. The CDR3 loop reads CASSGRFSGGETQYF. The CDR3 DNA sequence: TGTGCCAGCAGCGGACGATTTAGCGGGGGGGAGACCCAGTACTTC.

The V gene is TRBV7-9, the J gene TRBJ2-1; no clear D. Trimming shortened V by 5 bases and J by 8 bases, and 10 bases separated the two germline ends. The germline CDR1 and CDR2 sequences are SEHNR and FQNEAQ (reference sequence). The CDR3 totals 12 residues. The CDR3 region has the DNA TGTGCCAGCAGCACGACTTCCTATGAGCAGTTCTTC. Protein: CASSTTSYEQFF.

The chain uses TRBV7-9 and TRBJ2-3, with TRBD1 as a possible D gene (5 bases). V was clipped by 2 bases and J by 2 bases, with 11 bases between them. The CDR3 sequence is 15 residues long. CDR1 is SEHNR, CDR2 FQNEAQ, per germline (reference sequence). The CDR3 bases are TGTGCCAGCAGCTTAAGGGGCCCGTACACAGATACGCAGTATTTT. Its protein product is CASSLRGPYTDTQYF. The full variable domain, rest sourced from reference TRBV7-9 and TRBJ2-3, is DTGVSQNPRHKITKRGQNVTFRCDPISEHNRLYWYRQTLGQGPEFLTYFQNEAQLEKSRLLSDRFSAERPKGSFSTLEIQRTEQGDSAMYLCASSLRGPYTDTQYFGPGTRLTVL.

The chain has TRBV7-8 and TRBJ2-7; 7 bases match TRBD1. The CDR3 spans 14 residues. Trimming removed 3 bases from V and 3 bases from J; junction bases left unmatched: 5. CDR1 is SGHVS and CDR2 is FQNEAQ in the germline V gene. CDR3 region: CASSFFRDSYEQYF. The CDR3 DNA reads as TGTGCCAGCAGCTTTTTTAGGGACAGCTACGAGCAGTACTTC. Variable domain in full (rest from reference TRBV7-8 and TRBJ2-7): GAGVSQSPRYKVAKRGQDVALRCDPISGHVSLFWYQQALGQGPEFLTYFQNEAQLDKSGLPSDRFFAERPEGSVSTLKIQRTQQEDSAVYLCASSFFRDSYEQYFGPGTRLTVT.

The CDR3 DNA reads TGTGCCAGCAGCTTACGACGGAACACAGATACGCAGTATTTT. Translating it yields CASSLRRNTDTQYF. The gene calls are TRBV7-2 and TRBJ2-3; no firm D call. V dropped 2 bases and J dropped 2 bases, with 8 bases sitting between them. The germline CDR1 and CDR2 sequences are SGHTA and FQGNSA. This CDR3 spans 14 amino acids.

V and J are TRBV5-1 and TRBJ2-1, with D uncertain. The V end was cut by 0 bases, the J end by 7 bases, with 5 bases between. Germline CDR1 is SGHRS and CDR2 is YFSETQ. The CDR3 spans 12 residues. CDR3 loop: CASSLDWNEQFF. CDR3 coding DNA: TGCGCCAGCAGCTTGGACTGGAATGAGCAGTTCTTC.

The chain couples TRBV6-5 to TRBJ1-1; D perhaps matches TRBD1 (5 bases). The V gene lost 6 bases and the J gene lost 0 bases, with 11 bases spanning the gap. This CDR3 comprises 14 residues. Germline CDR1 reads MNHEY; CDR2 reads SVGAGI. CDR3 sequence reads: CASSPGRLNTEAFF. The DNA of the CDR3 is TGTGCCAGCAGCCCGGGACGGCTGAACACTGAAGCTTTCTTT.

A few counts support this clone. The chain joins TRBV5-6 to TRBJ2-3; weak D call: TRBD2 (5 bases). Germline-derived CDR1 and CDR2 are SGHDT and YYEEEE. The CDR3 runs to 16 residues. V lost 3 bases and J 4 bases, leaving 18 bases between the germline ends. The CDR3 sequence: CASSWASGSGADTQYF. The DNA for the CDR3 is TGTGCCAGCAGCTGGGCTTCTGGGAGTGGCGCAGATACGCAGTATTTT.

The chain has TRBV18 and TRBJ2-7, with 8 bases aligning to TRBD1. The CDR3 has 15 amino acids. Germline lookup yields CDR1 KGHSH and CDR2 LQKENI. With V trimmed by 4 bases and J by 0 bases, 5 bases remained unmatched. The CDR3 spells CASSLSGQVSYEQYF. The CDR3 bases are TGTGCCAGCTCACTATCGGGACAGGTCTCCTACGAGCAGTACTTC. The complete variable domain, with remaining parts taken from reference TRBV18 and TRBJ2-7, reads NAGVMQNPRHLVRRRGQEARLRCSPMKGHSHVYWYRQLPEEGLKFMVYLQKENIIDESGMPKERFSAEFPKEGPSILRIQQVVRGDSAAYFCASSLSGQVSYEQYFGPGTRLTVT.

The chain uses TRBV7-3 and TRBJ2-7; D is ambiguous. The CDR3 extends over 13 amino acids. Trimming cost V 0 bases and J 7 bases, with 10 bases left between them. Per the germline V gene, CDR1 is SGHTA and CDR2 is FQGTGA. This CDR3 is CASSLTPLLEQYF. The CDR3 DNA is TGTGCCAGCAGCTTAACGCCGCTCCTGGAGCAGTACTTC.

The rearrangement uses TRBV28 and TRBJ2-5; TRBD2 aligns across 7 bases. This CDR3 spans 21 amino acids. Per the germline V gene, CDR1 is MDHEN and CDR2 is SYDVKM. The V segment lost 6 bases and the J segment 3 bases; nucleotides outside the gene matches: 28. The CDR3 protein is CASSLRGLWGSSGRPEETQYF. As DNA, the CDR3 is TGTGCCAGCAGCCTTCGGGGATTATGGGGGTCTAGCGGCCGCCCAGAAGAGACCCAGTACTTC.